A single sample is the source of the 3 T cell receptor beta chains below, sequenced in a study of early T cells in non-severe SARS-CoV-2 infection. Each CDR3 protein is one row after TCRdb ran MiXCR on the 5' RACE reads. The sample contains approximately 40,000 distinct CDR3 sequences, about 5.7% of which appear only once. The sample consisted of whole blood, taken at baseline. The receptors stem from an adult who was a healthcare worker with PCR-confirmed SARS-CoV-2 infection or an uninfected control (not recorded which).

The table lists this clonotype with a few counts. The chain combines TRBV2 with TRBJ2-7, with D possibly being TRBD1 or TRBD2 (5 bases each). The ends were cut back, 6 bases at V and 3 bases at J, with 18 bases in the middle. The germline CDR1 and CDR2 sequences are SNHLY and FYNNEI. CDR3 size: 15 residues. The CDR3 DNA follows: TGTGCCAGCAGCCGCAGAGGGGAGAGGGTCTACGAGCAGTACTTC. It translates to CASSRRGERVYEQYF.

This clonotype was seen more than once but under ten times. The chain is built from TRBV27 and TRBJ1-1; weak D call: TRBD1 (5 bases). This CDR3 has 13 residues. V shed 2 bases and J shed 6 bases, with 10 bases lying between them. In germline, CDR1 is MNHEY, CDR2 SMNVEV (reference sequence). As DNA, the CDR3 is TGTGCCAGCAGTTTAATGGGGGGGTCTGAAGCTTTCTTT. Translating it yields CASSLMGGSEAFF.

This clonotype was counted many times. V is TRBV6-2 or TRBV6-3 and J is TRBJ2-3; perhaps TRBD1 as D (6 bases). Germline assignment: CDR1 MNHEY and CDR2 SVGEGT. V lost 6 bases and J lost 2, with 21 bases in between. The CDR3 loop spans 17 amino acids. The DNA for the CDR3 is TGTGCCAGCAGGGATCGGACAGCCTCCTACCCCACAGATACGCAGTATTTT. Encoded protein: CASRDRTASYPTDTQYF.